These T cell receptor beta chains were read from a single sample in a study of graft-versus-host responses after intestinal transplantation. Some clones are missing from TCRdb's copy, which holds only in-frame ones; the method was immunoSEQ multiplex PCR. The table has some 69,000 clones, roughly 90% seen once. The sample here was bone marrow, taken 734 days after intestinal transplantation. Every receptor here comes from a human patient who received an intestinal transplant, so some T cells may come from the graft donor. Both conserved end residues are part of each CDR3. The D gene is left open where the match is weak. Clone size is not always given. Where it is, it says once, few, many or a class for expanded clones.

size,J,V,D,DNA,CDR3
-,TRBJ2-3,TRBV4-1,TRBD1,TGCGCCAGCAGCCAAAGGGGGCGGGACAGGGAGGAAGATACGCAGTATTTT,CASSQRGRDREEDTQYF
-,TRBJ2-1,TRBV7-3,TRBD1,TGTGCCAGCAGCCCGGGTACAGGGGATTACCGGTTCTTC,CASSPGTGDYRFF
-,TRBJ2-2,TRBV4-1,-,TGCGCCAGCAGCCCGAGGGATGAGGCCTGGGAGCTGTTTTTT,CASSPRDEAWELFF
-,TRBJ2-7,TRBV6-5,-,TGTGCCAGCAGTTGGGGGACATCCTCCTACGAGCAGTACTTC,CASSWGTSSYEQYF
-,TRBJ2-1,TRBV27,-,TGTGCCACCATGCGCGTAGGGGGTCAGCAGTTCTTC,CATMRVGGQQFF
-,TRBJ1-4,TRBV6-5,-,TGTGCCAGCAGGACAGACCCTGAAAAACTGTTTTTT,CASRTDPEKLFF
-,TRBJ2-3,TRBV15,-,TGTGCCACCAGCAGGTCCCCAGATACGCAGTATTTT,CATSRSPDTQYF
once,TRBJ2-1,TRBV5-4,-,TGTGCCAGCAGCTTGAACGGGGGGCCCTACAATGAGCAGTTCTTC,CASSLNGGPYNEQFF
-,TRBJ2-5,TRBV6-4,TRBD2,TGTGCCAGCAGTGACGCAGCTAGCGGGGGACAAGTAGGGAGAGAGACCCAGTACTTC,CASSDAASGGQVGRETQYF
-,TRBJ1-2,TRBV2,TRBD1,TGTGCCAGCAGTGAAAGGACAGGGGGCGATGGCGATGGCTACACCTTC,CASSERTGGDGDGYTF
once,TRBJ2-7,TRBV6-6,-,TGTGCCAGCAGTTACTCCACTACATCCTCCTACGAGCAGTACTTC,CASSYSTTSSYEQYF
-,TRBJ1-5,TRBV7-9,-,TGTGCCACCAGGCAGAATAGCAATCAGCCCCAGCATTTT,CATRQNSNQPQHF
-,TRBJ2-7,TRBV6-6,-,TGTGCCAGCACCGACCCAGATAAGACGTACGAGCAGTACTTC,CASTDPDKTYEQYF
-,TRBJ1-2,TRBV7-9,-,TGTGCCAGCAGCCCGAGGGGCTTC,CASSPRGF
-,TRBJ1-2,TRBV19,-,TGTGCCAGTAGTAATTTCGGCACAGAATACTATGGCTACACCTTC,CASSNFGTEYYGYTF
-,TRBJ2-7,TRBV13,-,TGTGCCAGCAGCTTAGCCTTCGGGGGTAGTTACGAGCAGTACTTC,CASSLAFGGSYEQYF
few,TRBJ2-5,TRBV25-1,TRBD2,TGTGCCAGCAGTGAAGGACTAGCGGGAGAGACCCAGTACTTC,CASSEGLAGETQYF
-,TRBJ1-2,TRBV18,-,TGTGCCAGCTCATACTATCCAGGGGTAAACTATGGCTACACCTTC,CASSYYPGVNYGYTF
-,TRBJ2-3,TRBV5-1,TRBD2,TGCGCCAGTCGGACTAGCGGCTTCTCGGATACGCAGTATTTT,CASRTSGFSDTQYF
-,TRBJ2-2,TRBV7-9,TRBD2,TGTGCCAGCAGCTTAGGACGACTAGCGGGAGTGGCGGGGGAGCTGTTTTTT,CASSLGRLAGVAGELFF
-,TRBJ2-7,TRBV5-1,-,TGCGCCAGCAGCTTGGCCGATCCCTACGAGCAGTACTTC,CASSLADPYEQYF
-,TRBJ2-6,TRBV5-4,TRBD1,TGTGCCAGCAGCCGGGGAGGGACAGGGGGCTCTGGGGCCAACGTCCTGACTTTC,CASSRGGTGGSGANVLTF
-,TRBJ2-1,TRBV28,-,TGTGCCAGCACCTCCCTCGGGACTCCTTCTACCGAGCAGTTCTTC,CASTSLGTPSTEQFF
-,TRBJ1-1,TRBV5-1,-,TGCGCCAGCAGCGGAAACACTGAAGCTTTCTTT,CASSGNTEAFF
-,TRBJ1-2,TRBV18,-,TGTGCCAGCTCAATCAAGGACGAGCCCTATGGCTACACCTTC,CASSIKDEPYGYTF
-,TRBJ1-5,TRBV2,TRBD1,TGTGCCAGCACCACCGACAGGGGTGACCAGCCCCAGCATTTT,CASTTDRGDQPQHF
-,TRBJ2-5,TRBV28,TRBD2,TGTGCCAGCAGTTCCACCGGGACTAGCGGGACCCCTGGGAGGGAGACCCAGTACTTC,CASSSTGTSGTPGRETQYF
-,TRBJ1-2,TRBV6-5,-,TGTGCCAGCAGTCCTTCGGCAGGACTGGACTATGGCTACACCTTC,CASSPSAGLDYGYTF
-,TRBJ1-1,TRBV10-1,-,TGCGCCAGCTCGGGCAGGGCGGACACTGAAGCTTTCTTT,CASSGRADTEAFF
-,TRBJ1-5,TRBV10-3,-,TGTGCCATCAGTGACCCTAATCAGCCCCAGCATTTT,CAISDPNQPQHF
-,TRBJ2-3,TRBV27,-,TGTGCCAGCAGGAACGCGGGCACAGATACGCAGTATTTT,CASRNAGTDTQYF
-,TRBJ2-7,TRBV28,-,TGTGCCAGCCGAAGCTCCTACGAGCAGTACTTC,CASRSSYEQYF
few,TRBJ1-1,TRBV10-1,-,TGCGCCAGCAGTGGCAGGGCGGGCGAGGACACTGAAGCTTTCTTT,CASSGRAGEDTEAFF
-,TRBJ2-1,TRBV30,TRBD2,TGTGCCTGGAGGGGCGAGATAGCGGGCAGCTACAATGAGCAGTTCTTC,CAWRGEIAGSYNEQFF
-,TRBJ2-1,TRBV7-3,-,TGTGCCAGCAGCATATCCCCCGGGAGCGATGAGCAGTTCTTC,CASSISPGSDEQFF
-,TRBJ2-1,TRBV19,TRBD1,TGTGCCAGTCGGACAGGGGGCGGAATTAATGAGCAGTTCTTC,CASRTGGGINEQFF
few,TRBJ1-3,TRBV14,-,TGTGCCAGCAGCCAGGGGCACACCATATATTTT,CASSQGHTIYF
-,TRBJ1-1,TRBV7-6,-,TGTGCCAGCAGCCCAGTTGGCACTGAAGCTTTCTTT,CASSPVGTEAFF
-,TRBJ2-7,TRBV30,-,TGTGCCTGGTCTCCCCCGGGCCGCTGGCCGTACTTC,CAWSPPGRWPYF
once,TRBJ2-3,TRBV13,-,TGTGCCAGCCGACGAGCTACGGATACGCAGTATTTT,CASRRATDTQYF
-,TRBJ2-3,TRBV5-5,-,TGTGCCAGCAGCCCAGACTCCCAGGTGGATACGCAGTATTTT,CASSPDSQVDTQYF
-,TRBJ2-7,TRBV9,-,TGTGCCAGCAGCGTAGAGCCTAGCCCGACGGGCGAGCAGTACTTC,CASSVEPSPTGEQYF
-,TRBJ2-3,TRBV28,-,TGTGCCAGCAGTTTGGAACCAGGCGGGTTCGCAGATACGCAGTATTTT,CASSLEPGGFADTQYF
-,TRBJ2-2,TRBV5-1,TRBD1,TGCGCCAGCAGCGGAGACAGGGGTTATACCGGGGAGCTGTTTTTT,CASSGDRGYTGELFF
few,TRBJ1-5,TRBV18,TRBD1,TGTGCCAGCTCACCAGGGACAGGGGAACAGCCCCAGCATTTT,CASSPGTGEQPQHF
once,TRBJ2-1,TRBV5-1,-,TGCGCCAGCAGCTTGGGTTCCGGGGCCGACCTTTTTGAAGAGCAGTTCTTC,CASSLGSGADLFEEQFF
-,TRBJ1-1,TRBV5-1,TRBD1,TGCGCCAGCAGCCCCGGAGGACAGGATCTTCACACTGAAGCTTTCTTT,CASSPGGQDLHTEAFF
-,TRBJ2-5,TRBV7-3,TRBD2,TGTGCCAGCAGCTTAGGGGGGGAAGAGACCCAGTACTTC,CASSLGGEETQYF
-,TRBJ1-6,TRBV2,-,TGTGCCAGCAGTGAAAAGTTAGGACGGTATAATTCACCCCTCCACTTT,CASSEKLGRYNSPLHF
-,TRBJ1-2,TRBV5-6,-,TGTGCCAGCAGCCTCGGGACAACCTATGGCTACACCTTC,CASSLGTTYGYTF
-,TRBJ1-6,TRBV5-3,-,TGTGCCAGAAGCTTGGAATCGGGGGCACCCCTCCACTTT,CARSLESGAPLHF
-,TRBJ2-7,TRBV6-8,-,TGTGCCAGCAACCAAATCCTCAAAAAGGGATCTTACTACGAGCAGTACTTC,CASNQILKKGSYYEQYF
-,TRBJ1-5,TRBV5-6,-,TGTGCCAGCAGCTCCTCATCGTGGAGCAGGGAATTTCAGCCCCAGCATTTT,CASSSSSWSREFQPQHF
-,TRBJ2-7,TRBV5-6,-,TGTGCCAGCAGCTTCAGAGGATCAGAGCAGTACTTC,CASSFRGSEQYF
once,TRBJ1-6,TRBV9,-,TGTGCCAGCAGCGTAAGTTTAAGGAGCTCCTATAATTCACCCCTCCACTTT,CASSVSLRSSYNSPLHF
-,TRBJ1-1,TRBV30,-,TGTGCCTTTACCGGGCAGTCGGTGAACACTGAAGCTTTCTTT,CAFTGQSVNTEAFF